The 27 T cell receptor beta chains below were found in one sample sequenced in a study of control samples from healthy donors and cancer patients (dated by TCRdb to 2020 to 2022). Libraries came from the immunoSEQ multiplex PCR assay. In TCRdb, the immuneACCESS table is reduced to in-frame sequences with V and J assigned. These tables do not hold every clone; where another copy was compared, an unresolved V gene accounts for under half, and the others remain unexplained. The sample contains over 100,000 clones, 92% of them found a single time. Over 2% of the sample belongs to the ten largest clones. Sequenced input: blood. The source of these receptors is a woman in her forties or fifties in good health.

This chain joins TRBV2 and TRBJ2-3, with TRBD2 identical over 11 bases. The V segment lost 6 bases and the J segment 5 bases; nucleotides outside the gene matches: 7. The V gene's germline CDR1 is SNHLY and CDR2 FYNNEI. This CDR3 has 15 residues. In nucleotides, the CDR3 is TGTGCCAGCAGGACGGGACTAGCGGAGCGAGATACGCAGTATTTT. Protein product: CASRTGLAERDTQYF.

The chain is built from TRBV5-1 and TRBJ2-1; TRBD2 aligns across 7 bases. Germline assignment: CDR1 SGHRS and CDR2 YFSETQ. V lost 0 bases, J lost 4 bases, and 4 bases stayed unmatched. This CDR3 contains 15 residues. The CDR3 bases are TGCGCCAGCAGCTTGGAGTCTAGCGGATACAATGAGCAGTTCTTC. This codes for CASSLESSGYNEQFF.

The genes are TRBV10-2 and TRBJ1-4; D remains ambiguous. V was trimmed by 0 bases and J by 0 bases, leaving 5 bases between them. CDR3 length: 15 residues. Germline V gene lookup returns CDR1 WSHSY and CDR2 SAAADI. This chain's CDR3 is CASSESRATNEKLFF. For the CDR3, the DNA is TGCGCCAGCAGTGAGTCTAGAGCAACTAATGAAAAACTGTTTTTT.

A note on this clone: This sample also contains other DNA sequences that code for the same CDR3. V usage is TRBV28 and J usage is TRBJ1-1; D is undetermined. Trimming cost V 4 bases and J 1 base, with 4 bases left between them. The CDR3 has 12 residues. Germline-derived CDR1 and CDR2 are MDHEN and SYDVKM. CDR3 nucleotide sequence: TGTGCCAGCAGTTACCGGAACACTGAAGCTTTCTTT. Protein: CASSYRNTEAFF.

The rearrangement uses TRBV2 and TRBJ1-1; D may be TRBD1 (6 bases). The CDR3 runs to 14 residues. The germline V and J ends were trimmed by 5 bases and 3 bases, with 13 bases remaining between them. Looked up from germline, CDR1 is SNHLY and CDR2 is FYNNEI. The CDR3 bases are TGTGCCAGCAGTACAGGGCTGGGGGACACTGAAGCTTTCTTT. This gives the protein CASSTGLGDTEAFF.

This clone was detected only once. This chain connects TRBV11-3 to TRBJ2-3; D ambiguous. The CDR3 contains 15 residues. V dropped 0 bases and J dropped 0 bases, with 7 bases sitting between them. Germline V CDR1 and CDR2: SGHNT, YENEEA. The CDR3 DNA is TGTGCCAGCAGCTTAGATCCCACTAGCACAGATACGCAGTATTTT. This sequence encodes CASSLDPTSTDTQYF. Drawing the rest from reference TRBV11-3 and TRBJ2-3, the complete variable domain is EAGVVQSPRYKIIEKKQPVAFWCNPISGHNTLYWYLQNLGQGPELLIRYENEEAVDDSQLPKDRFSAERLKGVDSTLKIQPAELGDSAVYLCASSLDPTSTDTQYFGPGTRLTVL.

V and J are TRBV2 and TRBJ2-1; TRBD2 is a possible D gene (5 bases). The V gene lost 6 bases and the J gene lost 6 bases, with 24 bases spanning the gap. The CDR3 is made up of 17 amino acids. In germline, CDR1 is SNHLY, CDR2 FYNNEI. CDR3 in DNA: TGTGCCAGCAGGCCGGAAGTGGCTACTAGGCGTTCCAATGAGCAGTTCTTC. This translates into CASRPEVATRRSNEQFF. The variable domain in full, with the rest retrieved from reference TRBV2 and TRBJ2-1, is EPEVTQTPSHQVTQMGQEVILRCVPISNHLYFYWYRQILGQKVEFLVSFYNNEISEKSEIFDDQFSVERPDGSNFTLKIRSTKLEDSAMYFCASRPEVATRRSNEQFFGPGTRLTVL.

V gene TRBV28 combines with J gene TRBJ1-2; 9 nucleotides align to TRBD1. Germline V gives CDR1 MDHEN, CDR2 SYDVKM. CDR3 length: 15 residues. The V segment lost 7 bases and the J segment 8 bases; nucleotides outside the gene matches: 14. The CDR3 loop reads CASTDRQGGVEGYTF. The CDR3 DNA reads as TGTGCCAGCACCGATCGACAGGGGGGCGTCGAGGGCTACACCTTC.

The rearrangement uses TRBV19 and TRBJ1-1; 7 bases are a match to TRBD1. The trim removed 3 bases at V and 0 bases at J, leaving 1 base unmatched. CDR1 and CDR2 (germline): LNHDA, SQIVND (reference sequence). This CDR3 has 14 residues. The CDR3 loop is CASSIGTVNTEAFF. The CDR3 DNA reads as TGTGCCAGTAGTATCGGGACAGTGAACACTGAAGCTTTCTTT.

The J gene is TRBJ2-7, the V gene TRBV28; D is undetermined. Germline V lookup: CDR1 MDHEN, CDR2 SYDVKM. The CDR3 runs 16 residues. V lost 2 bases and J 6 bases, leaving 20 bases between the germline ends. CDR3: CASSLVQVIPPSEQYF. The CDR3 coding sequence is TGTGCCAGCAGTTTAGTGCAAGTGATTCCTCCCTCCGAGCAGTACTTC.

J is TRBJ2-5 and V is TRBV6-5; D may be TRBD2 (6 bases). Trimming removed 7 bases at V and 0 bases at J, with 12 bases between. This CDR3 has 14 amino acids. CDR1 and CDR2 (germline): MNHEY, SVGAGI. CDR3: CASTETRYQETQYF. The CDR3 coding sequence is TGTGCCAGCACCGAGACTAGGTACCAAGAGACCCAGTACTTC.

This clone has only one observation. The chain is built from TRBV7-9 and TRBJ2-5, with D unresolved. Germline lookup yields CDR1 SEHNR and CDR2 FQNEAQ (reference sequence). The CDR3 consists of 14 residues. The ends were cut back, 5 bases at V and 0 bases at J, with 10 bases in the middle. CDR3 DNA sequence: TGTGCCAGCAGCCGGCCTGGGTACCAAGAGACCCAGTACTTC. It encodes CASSRPGYQETQYF. Together with reference TRBV7-9 and TRBJ2-5, the CDR3 gives the full variable domain: DTGVSQNPRHKITKRGQNVTFRCDPISEHNRLYWYRQTLGQGPEFLTYFQNEAQLEKSRLLSDRFSAERPKGSFSTLEIQRTEQGDSAMYLCASSRPGYQETQYFGPGTRLLVL.

The chain recombines TRBV5-1 with TRBJ2-2; a weak D match, TRBD2 (6 bases). CDR3 length: 15 amino acids. Germline V gene lookup returns CDR1 SGHRS and CDR2 YFSETQ. V was cut by 4 bases and J by 3 bases, with 13 bases left in between. The CDR3: CASSRWGEDTGELFF. The CDR3 DNA reads TGCGCCAGCAGCCGGTGGGGGGAGGACACCGGGGAGCTGTTTTTT.

The chain carries TRBV18 and TRBJ1-5; no clear D gene. The ends were cut back, 5 bases at V and 4 bases at J, with 9 bases in the middle. Germline V gene lookup returns CDR1 KGHSH and CDR2 LQKENI. The CDR3 is made up of 13 amino acids. The CDR3 nucleotides are TGTGCCAGCTCAGAGGCGCAGAATCAGCCCCAGCATTTT. This encodes CASSEAQNQPQHF.

The genes are TRBV6-5 and TRBJ1-1; D unclear. The CDR3 covers 12 residues. Trimming removed 4 bases at V and 5 bases at J, with 8 bases between. CDR1 and CDR2 from the germline V gene are MNHEY and SVGAGI. The CDR3 loop reads CASSSGLTEAFF. CDR3 DNA sequence: TGTGCCAGCAGTTCTGGGTTAACTGAAGCTTTCTTT.

The J gene is TRBJ2-1, the V gene TRBV5-1; tentative D call: TRBD1 (6 bases). The CDR3 has 15 amino acids. Trimming cost V 5 bases and J 0 bases, with 12 bases left between them. The germline CDR1 and CDR2 sequences are SGHRS and YFSETQ. DNA for the CDR3: TGCGCCAGCAGTCGGGACACGAGCTCCTACAATGAGCAGTTCTTC. Its translation: CASSRDTSSYNEQFF.

The chain is built from TRBV10-2 and TRBJ1-5; possible D gene TRBD1, 6 bases. Germline V gene data show CDR1 as WSHSY and CDR2 as SAAADI. This CDR3 contains 14 residues. Trimming took 2 bases from V and 6 from J, leaving 11 bases between them. CDR3 amino acids: CASSETGSIQPQHF. For the CDR3, the DNA is TGCGCCAGCAGTGAGACAGGGAGTATTCAGCCCCAGCATTTT.

The chain has TRBV6-5 and TRBJ2-3; TRBD1 matches 7 bases. This CDR3 region has 13 residues. The germline V gene encodes CDR1 MNHEY and CDR2 SVGAGI. Trimming took 6 bases from V and 4 from J; bases not matched to a gene: 4. The CDR3: CASRRGGADTQYF. CDR3 coding DNA: TGTGCCAGCAGGCGAGGGGGCGCAGATACGCAGTATTTT.

This clone was seen a few times. V gene TRBV11-2 combines with J gene TRBJ1-3; D remains unclear. The CDR3 is made up of 17 amino acids. CDR1 and CDR2 from the germline V gene are SGHAT and FQNNGV. Trimming shortened V by 3 bases and J by 4 bases, and 19 bases separated the two germline ends. The CDR3 sequence is CASSFVGRPAPGNTIYF. In nucleotides, the CDR3 is TGTGCCAGCAGCTTCGTTGGACGGCCGGCCCCGGGAAACACCATATATTTT.

This clone was found once. The chain employs TRBV25-1 and TRBJ2-7, with D hard to call. V lost 4 bases, J lost 1 base, and 8 bases lay in between. Germline values: CDR1 MGHDK, CDR2 SYGVNS. The CDR3 covers 13 residues. CDR3: CASSVAASYEQYF. The DNA of the CDR3 is TGTGCCAGCAGTGTTGCGGCTTCCTACGAGCAGTACTTC.

The rearrangement joins TRBV28 to TRBJ1-5; D gene unclear. Trimming stripped 1 base from V and 5 bases from J, with 6 bases between. In germline, CDR1 is MDHEN, CDR2 SYDVKM. The CDR3 spans 13 residues. CDR3 amino acids: CASSLYTDQPQHF. CDR3 nucleotide sequence: TGTGCCAGCAGTTTATACACAGATCAGCCCCAGCATTTT. Full variable domain (remainder filled in from reference TRBV28 and TRBJ1-5): DVKVTQSSRYLVKRTGEKVFLECVQDMDHENMFWYRQDPGLGLRLIYFSYDVKMKEKGDIPEGYSVSREKKERFSLILESASTNQTSMYLCASSLYTDQPQHFGDGTRLSIL.

V is TRBV3-1 (or the pseudogene TRBV3-2) and J is TRBJ2-1, with TRBD2 matching 11 bases. The CDR3 is 16 amino acids. Germline V CDR1 and CDR2: LGHDT, YNNKEL (reference sequence). V shed 4 bases, J shed 8 bases, and the junction held 10 bases outside the gene matches. The CDR3 protein is CASSPDPSGRSYEQFF. The DNA of the CDR3 is TGTGCCAGCAGCCCGGACCCTAGCGGGAGGAGTTATGAGCAGTTCTTC.

Points on this clone: The same CDR3 also results from other DNA sequences found in this sample. The J gene is TRBJ1-6, the V gene TRBV7-2; no clear D gene. Germline lookup yields CDR1 SGHTA and CDR2 FQGNSA. V lost 3 bases to trimming and J lost 4 bases, with 7 bases between them. This CDR3 is built from 14 residues. The CDR3 bases are TGTGCCAGCAGCTTGGGCCCTTATAATTCACCCCTCCACTTT. Translated, it gives CASSLGPYNSPLHF.

In nucleotides, the CDR3 is TGTGCCAGCAGTCGGACAGGGGCCCCCCTTGATAATTCACCCCTCCACTTT. Translation: CASSRTGAPLDNSPLHF. This sequence joins TRBV13 and TRBJ1-6; 9 bases fit TRBD1. J lost 5 bases, V lost 6 bases, and 11 bases had no gene match. The germline V gene has CDR1 PRHDT and CDR2 FYEKMQ (reference sequence). The CDR3 has 17 amino acids.

The rearrangement links TRBV2 to TRBJ1-4; 7 bases are shared with TRBD1. V lost 4 bases and J lost 5; bases outside the gene matches: 7. This CDR3 is 15 amino acids long. Germline V gives CDR1 SNHLY, CDR2 FYNNEI. The CDR3 is CASSARGGGNEKLFF. In nucleotides, the CDR3 is TGTGCCAGCAGTGCCCGGGGAGGGGGCAATGAAAAACTGTTTTTT.

This chain joins TRBV7-8 and TRBJ1-2; TRBD1 matches at 10 bases. This CDR3 contains 18 residues. The V segment lost 4 bases and the J segment 3 bases; nucleotides outside the gene matches: 14. CDR1 is SGHVS and CDR2 is FQNEAQ in the germline V gene. CDR3 loop: CASSSISLRQGAYYGYTF. CDR3 nucleotide sequence: TGTGCCAGCAGCTCTATATCCTTAAGACAGGGGGCCTACTATGGCTACACCTTC.

The chain has TRBV28 and TRBJ2-1; D may be TRBD1 or TRBD2 (5 bases each). Trimming left V 3 bases short and J 11 bases short, with 23 bases between. CDR1 MDHEN and CDR2 SYDVKM come from the germline V gene. This CDR3 has 16 amino acids. Here the CDR3 reads CASSLAPFEGPGKQFF. In DNA form, the CDR3 reads TGTGCCAGCAGTTTGGCCCCCTTTGAGGGGCCTGGGAAGCAGTTCTTC.